This is a list of T cell receptor beta chains from one sample in a study of shared clonotypes between healthy human individuals. Produced via immunoSEQ multiplex PCR; TCRdb's table is partial and in-frame only. Of some 2,000,000 clones in the sample, around 95% are singletons; the top ten hold 0.1% to 0.15%. Input material: naive CD4+ T cells sorted from blood. The receptors here all came from a man in his late teens or twenties in good health. The CDR3 runs from the conserved cysteine through the conserved F or W. A D gene is named only where the DNA matches it firmly. Part of the rows lack a size; the others show once, few, many or a class for expanded clones.

v_call,j_call,clone_size,d_call,cdr3_nt,cdr3_aa
TRBV11-2,TRBJ1-2,NA,NA,TGTGCCAGCAGCCCAATGTCCGGGCAGCGTGGGTATGGCTACACCTTC,CASSPMSGQRGYGYTF
TRBV21-1,TRBJ2-1,NA,NA,TGTGCCAGCAACTTAGCGGGAGGCTCCTACAATGAGCAGTTCTTC,CASNLAGGSYNEQFF
TRBV19,TRBJ2-7,once,TRBD2,TGTGCCAGTAGTACCGGACTAGCGGCTTCCTACGAGCAGTACTTC,CASSTGLAASYEQYF
TRBV19,TRBJ2-2,NA,NA,TGTGCCAGTAGTATAGGATACTCGAACACCGGGGAGCTGTTTTTT,CASSIGYSNTGELFF
TRBV7-3,TRBJ1-3,once,TRBD1,TGTGCCAGCAGCTTGACAGGGGGTAAAAGCTCTGGAAACACCATATATTTT,CASSLTGGKSSGNTIYF
TRBV10-3,TRBJ1-6,NA,TRBD1,TGTGCCATCAGTGAGTCTAAACCGGGACAGATCTCACCCCTCCACTTT,CAISESKPGQISPLHF
TRBV5-1,TRBJ2-2,NA,TRBD1,TGCGCCAGCAGGAACGAGCAGGGGGCAAAGAGGATAGGTGGAAACACCGGGGAGCTGTTTTTT,CASRNEQGAKRIGGNTGELFF
TRBV27,TRBJ2-1,NA,NA,TGTGCCAGCAGCTACACCCCCTTGGGTGAGCAGTTCTTC,CASSYTPLGEQFF
TRBV5-1,TRBJ2-5,once,NA,TGCGCCAGCAGCTTGGCAACCGCCGTCCGAGGAGAGACCCAGTACTTC,CASSLATAVRGETQYF
TRBV30,TRBJ2-2,NA,NA,TGTGCCTGGAATTTGTTAGGCACCGGGGAGCTGTTTTTT,CAWNLLGTGELFF
TRBV4-1,TRBJ2-2,NA,TRBD1,TGCGCCAGCACTCCGACAGGGGGCCTTGACACCGGGGAGCTGTTTTTT,CASTPTGGLDTGELFF
TRBV27,TRBJ2-1,NA,TRBD2,TGTGCCAGCAGTCCCGGACTAGCGGGGGTCTACAATGAGCAGTTCTTC,CASSPGLAGVYNEQFF
TRBV2,TRBJ2-3,NA,TRBD1,TGTGCCAGCAGGGGGACAGGGGGTAGCACAGATACGCAGTATTTT,CASRGTGGSTDTQYF
TRBV11-3,TRBJ2-1,NA,NA,TGTGCCAGCAGCCCCAGACTAGTTAATGAGCAGTTCTTC,CASSPRLVNEQFF
TRBV6-1,TRBJ1-6,NA,NA,TGTGCCAGCAGAGAACAGGGTGAAAATAATTCACCCCTCCACTTT,CASREQGENNSPLHF
TRBV6-4,TRBJ2-3,once,TRBD2,TGTGCCAGCAGTACGGATGCCGGGGCGGGAGCCGATACGCAGTATTTT,CASSTDAGAGADTQYF
TRBV4-1,TRBJ2-1,NA,NA,TGCGCCAGCAGCCAAAATCCTCCTGACAGTTCTTCCCCCAATGAGCAGTTCTTC,CASSQNPPDSSSPNEQFF
TRBV28,TRBJ2-7,once,NA,TGTGCCAGTCCGAGGGGCGGGACCTACGAGCAGTACTTC,CASPRGGTYEQYF
TRBV20-1,TRBJ1-1,few,TRBD1,TGCGGGGACAGGGGGGATTCTGAAGCTTTCTTT,CGDRGDSEAFF
TRBV6-1,TRBJ2-7,NA,TRBD2,TGTGCCAGCAGTGAAGATATAGCGGGTAGCTCCTACGAGCAGTACTTC,CASSEDIAGSSYEQYF
TRBV5-4,TRBJ2-7,NA,TRBD2,TGTGCCAGCAGCTTGGCTGCTAGCGGGACCTACGAGCAGTACTTC,CASSLAASGTYEQYF
TRBV6-6,TRBJ1-5,NA,NA,TGTGCCAGCAGTTACGACGCCATGGAGCCCCAGCATTTT,CASSYDAMEPQHF
TRBV5-1,TRBJ2-3,NA,NA,TGCGCCAGCAGCTTGGAGGGTAGCACAGATACGCAGTATTTT,CASSLEGSTDTQYF
TRBV9,TRBJ2-2,NA,NA,TGTGCCAGCAGCGTAGGCTCGTCTAGCCGCGGGGAGCTGTTTTTT,CASSVGSSSRGELFF
TRBV6-5,TRBJ2-3,NA,TRBD2,TGTGCCAGCAGTTACTATGGCGGGAGCCCAGATACGCAGTATTTT,CASSYYGGSPDTQYF
TRBV27,TRBJ2-5,NA,TRBD2,TGTGCCAGCAGCCTCGGGACTAGCGCCGAGACCCAGTACTTC,CASSLGTSAETQYF
TRBV5-6,TRBJ1-1,NA,TRBD1,TGTGCCAGCAGCTTGTATTCTCGGACAGGTACTGAAGCTTTCTTT,CASSLYSRTGTEAFF
TRBV6-5,TRBJ1-6,NA,NA,TGTGCCACCCAGGATGGGTTACCTCATAATTCACCCCTCCACTTT,CATQDGLPHNSPLHF
TRBV11-3,TRBJ2-7,NA,NA,TGTGCCAGCAGCTTAGGGGAAGGGGACGAGCAGTACTTC,CASSLGEGDEQYF
TRBV10-2,TRBJ1-2,NA,NA,TGCGCCAGCAGTCCAGGGGTTGGGGGCTACACCTTC,CASSPGVGGYTF
TRBV18,TRBJ1-5,once,TRBD1,TGTGCCAGCTCACCATTGGACAGGGATCAGCCCCAGCATTTT,CASSPLDRDQPQHF
TRBV2,TRBJ2-3,NA,NA,TGTGCCAGCAGGTTAGCGGTGAGCACAGATACGCAGTATTTT,CASRLAVSTDTQYF
TRBV30,TRBJ1-4,NA,NA,TGTGCCTGGAGTGTGAGTGAAAAACTGTTTTTT,CAWSVSEKLFF
TRBV11-2,TRBJ2-1,NA,NA,TGTGCCAGCAGCTTAGATCGAGGGGGAAATGAGCAGTTCTTC,CASSLDRGGNEQFF
TRBV5-8,TRBJ1-2,NA,NA,TGTGCCAGCAGCTTGGTCGGGTCCACTGGTCATGGCTACACCTTC,CASSLVGSTGHGYTF
TRBV6-6,TRBJ2-3,NA,NA,TGTGCCAGCAGTTACTCGAGGAGCGCCGACACAGATACGCAGTATTTT,CASSYSRSADTDTQYF
TRBV29-1,TRBJ2-2,NA,TRBD2,TGCAGCGTTGGTACTAGCGGTAACACCGGGGAGCTGTCTTTT,CSVGTSGNTGELSF
TRBV5-1,TRBJ2-3,NA,TRBD2,TGCGCCAGCAGCTCGTCTAGCGGGAGAGGCCCAGATACGCAGTATTTT,CASSSSSGRGPDTQYF
TRBV27,TRBJ2-7,NA,TRBD1,TGTGCCAGCAGTTTATACAGGGGTGGTCAGGAGCAGTACTTC,CASSLYRGGQEQYF
TRBV28,TRBJ1-4,NA,NA,TGTGCCAGCAGCGTAGGAGGGAGGGGTTATGAAAAACTGTTTTTT,CASSVGGRGYEKLFF
TRBV27,TRBJ1-2,NA,NA,TGTGCCAGCAGTGACCGAGTGGGGGCTCGAGGCTACACCTTC,CASSDRVGARGYTF
TRBV19,TRBJ1-2,few,NA,TGTGCCAGTAGTATGGCAGGGGCTCGGTATGGCTACACCTTC,CASSMAGARYGYTF
TRBV30,TRBJ1-1,NA,NA,TGTGCCTGGAGTGTCGGGGGTAACACTGAAGCTTTCTTT,CAWSVGGNTEAFF
TRBV28,TRBJ2-3,NA,NA,TGTGCCAGCAGTCTCCCCGGCAGGGTCCTCACAGATACGCAGTATTTT,CASSLPGRVLTDTQYF
TRBV6-1,TRBJ2-2,NA,TRBD2,TGTGCCAGCAGTGGGAGGAGGGCTAGCGGCACCGGGGAGCTGTTTTTT,CASSGRRASGTGELFF
TRBV7-2,TRBJ2-5,once,TRBD2,TGTGCCAGCAGCTTCTCCTCTAGCGGTCCTTCAGAGACCCAGTACTTC,CASSFSSSGPSETQYF
TRBV7-9,TRBJ1-4,NA,TRBD1,TGTGCCAGCAGCTCGGACAGGGTTTACGGTGAAAAACTGTTTTTT,CASSSDRVYGEKLFF
TRBV30,TRBJ2-1,NA,TRBD1,TGTGCCGCTACGGGACAGTCATCCCCGGGTAATGAGCAGTTCTTC,CAATGQSSPGNEQFF
TRBV7-9,TRBJ2-7,NA,NA,TGTGCCAGCAGATCCGGGTTCAGAGGCTCCGAGCAGTACTTC,CASRSGFRGSEQYF
TRBV6-5,TRBJ1-1,NA,NA,TGTGCCAGCATCGACACCCGGAGAAGGACTGAAGCTTTCTTT,CASIDTRRRTEAFF
TRBV10-2,TRBJ1-4,NA,NA,TGCGCCAGCAGTGTTCCCTCACGGGGTGAAAAACTGTTTTTT,CASSVPSRGEKLFF
TRBV28,TRBJ1-4,NA,NA,TGTGCCAGCAGAGAGACAGGCCGCCGGGAAAAACTGTTTTTT,CASRETGRREKLFF
TRBV5-1,TRBJ1-4,NA,NA,TGCGCCAGCAGCCCCCTTCGGGGGGGAGCTAATGAAAAACTGTTTTTT,CASSPLRGGANEKLFF
TRBV28,TRBJ2-1,once,NA,TGTGCCAGCAGTTTCGGCAGTACCAACGTTTACAATGAGCAGTTCTTC,CASSFGSTNVYNEQFF
TRBV6-1,TRBJ1-2,NA,TRBD1,TGTGCCAGCAGTGAAAAGACAGGGGTTGGCTACACCTTC,CASSEKTGVGYTF